A selection of T cell receptor beta chains follows, all from one sample in a study of CD4 T cells in relation to SARS-CoV-2 and coronaviruses. The assay was immunoSEQ multiplex PCR, and TCRdb's table has in-frame clones only and misses some. This table has around 37,000 clones, 80% to 90% appearing once. The sequencing sample was made of memory CD4+ T cells from PBMCs. The receptors stem from an adult with COVID-19. The CDR3 runs from the conserved cysteine through the conserved F or W. Each record gives: CDR3 protein, CDR3 DNA, D gene, J gene, V gene, clone size. A D gene is named only where the DNA matches it firmly. Only some rows state a clone size, as once, few, many or a class for expanded clones.

CDR3aa: CASSPWGGGGGKTQYF; CDR3nt: TGTGCCAGCAGCCCCTGGGGAGGCGGGGGTGGGAAGACCCAGTACTTC; d_gene: TRBD2; j_gene: TRBJ2-5; v_gene: TRBV5-6; abundance: .
CDR3aa: CASSFGQPGPEAFF; CDR3nt: TGTGCCAGCAGCTTCGGACAGCCCGGGCCTGAAGCTTTCTTT; d_gene: .; j_gene: TRBJ1-1; v_gene: TRBV7-9; abundance: .
CDR3aa: CASSPQLVLAHEQFF; CDR3nt: TGTGCCAGCAGCCCTCAACTTGTCCTTGCCCATGAGCAGTTCTTC; d_gene: .; j_gene: TRBJ2-1; v_gene: TRBV14; abundance: once
CDR3aa: CASSRALAGGSEAFF; CDR3nt: TGTGCCAGCAGCCGCGCACTTGCGGGGGGCAGTGAAGCTTTCTTT; d_gene: .; j_gene: TRBJ1-1; v_gene: TRBV5-6; abundance: .
CDR3aa: CASSQYAGVGYGYTF; CDR3nt: TGTGCCAGCAGCCAATATGCGGGGGTCGGGTATGGCTACACCTTC; d_gene: .; j_gene: TRBJ1-2; v_gene: TRBV14; abundance: .
CDR3aa: CASSQDLSSETQYF; CDR3nt: TGTGCCAGCAGCCAAGATCTGTCTTCCGAGACCCAGTACTTC; d_gene: .; j_gene: TRBJ2-5; v_gene: TRBV4-2; abundance: .
CDR3aa: CASSKTSGIIYEQYF; CDR3nt: TGTGCCAGCAGTAAGACTAGCGGGATCATCTACGAGCAGTACTTC; d_gene: TRBD2; j_gene: TRBJ2-7; v_gene: TRBV2; abundance: .
CDR3aa: CASSQRIGTVWSGELFF; CDR3nt: TGTGCCAGCAGCCAAAGGATCGGGACAGTATGGTCCGGGGAGCTGTTTTTT; d_gene: TRBD1; j_gene: TRBJ2-2; v_gene: TRBV5-6; abundance: .
CDR3aa: CATGTPNQPQHF; CDR3nt: TGTGCCACGGGGACCCCCAATCAGCCCCAGCATTTT; d_gene: .; j_gene: TRBJ1-5; v_gene: TRBV10-3; abundance: .
CDR3aa: CASSQGQGGFYEQYF; CDR3nt: TGTGCCAGCAGCCAAGGACAGGGGGGTTTCTACGAGCAGTACTTC; d_gene: TRBD1; j_gene: TRBJ2-7; v_gene: TRBV3-1/TRBV3-2; abundance: .
CDR3aa: CASSPRTPNTEAFF; CDR3nt: TGCGCCAGCAGCCCGCGGACACCGAACACTGAAGCTTTCTTT; d_gene: .; j_gene: TRBJ1-1; v_gene: TRBV4-1; abundance: .
CDR3aa: CASSSDTNTEAFF; CDR3nt: TGTGCCAGCAGTTCTGACACGAACACTGAAGCTTTCTTT; d_gene: .; j_gene: TRBJ1-1; v_gene: TRBV28; abundance: .
CDR3aa: CASSRNRVFNTGELFF; CDR3nt: TGTGCCAGCAGCAGAAACAGGGTATTCAACACCGGGGAGCTGTTTTTT; d_gene: .; j_gene: TRBJ2-2; v_gene: TRBV5-8; abundance: .
CDR3aa: CASSLRGDTQYF; CDR3nt: TGTGCCAGCAGTTTAAGGGGAGATACGCAGTATTTT; d_gene: .; j_gene: TRBJ2-3; v_gene: TRBV27; abundance: .
CDR3aa: CASSTGLAFRGGGELFF; CDR3nt: TGTGCCAGCAGCACGGGACTAGCTTTTCGAGGGGGCGGGGAGCTGTTTTTT; d_gene: TRBD2; j_gene: TRBJ2-2; v_gene: TRBV7-8; abundance: .
CDR3aa: CAWSVRSPSSPLHF; CDR3nt: TGTGCCTGGAGTGTAAGGAGCCCTTCATCACCCCTCCACTTT; d_gene: .; j_gene: TRBJ1-6; v_gene: TRBV30; abundance: .
CDR3aa: CASSPTGTYGYTF; CDR3nt: TGTGCCAGCAGTCCGACTGGGACATATGGCTACACCTTC; d_gene: .; j_gene: TRBJ1-2; v_gene: TRBV12-3/TRBV12-4; abundance: once
CDR3aa: CASSDRVEDTQYF; CDR3nt: TGTGCCAGCAGTGATCGTGTGGAAGATACGCAGTATTTT; d_gene: .; j_gene: TRBJ2-3; v_gene: TRBV6-2/TRBV6-3; abundance: few
CDR3aa: CAWSVLRGVPSYNEQFF; CDR3nt: TGTGCCTGGAGTGTACTTCGAGGGGTGCCTTCCTACAATGAGCAGTTCTTC; d_gene: .; j_gene: TRBJ2-1; v_gene: TRBV30; abundance: .
CDR3aa: CASSSRTLENTEAFF; CDR3nt: TGTGCCAGCAGCTCTAGGACGCTGGAGAACACTGAAGCTTTCTTT; d_gene: .; j_gene: TRBJ1-1; v_gene: TRBV5-4; abundance: .
CDR3aa: CASSFTSLDTQYF; CDR3nt: TGTGCCAGCAGTTTTACTAGTTTAGATACGCAGTATTTT; d_gene: .; j_gene: TRBJ2-3; v_gene: TRBV7-8; abundance: .
CDR3aa: CASSDLGLAVYEQYF; CDR3nt: TGTGCCAGCAGTGATTTGGGACTAGCGGTCTACGAGCAGTACTTC; d_gene: TRBD2; j_gene: TRBJ2-7; v_gene: TRBV2; abundance: .
CDR3aa: CASSWGRGAYNEQFF; CDR3nt: TGTGCCAGCAGTTGGGGACGGGGGGCCTACAATGAGCAGTTCTTC; d_gene: TRBD2; j_gene: TRBJ2-1; v_gene: TRBV28; abundance: .
CDR3aa: CASSKVGGDYEQYF; CDR3nt: TGTGCCAGCAGCAAGGTGGGGGGTGACTACGAGCAGTACTTC; d_gene: .; j_gene: TRBJ2-7; v_gene: TRBV7-3; abundance: few
CDR3aa: CASSSGPFMQETQYF; CDR3nt: TGTGCCAGCAGCTCCGGCCCTTTTATGCAGGAGACCCAGTACTTC; d_gene: .; j_gene: TRBJ2-5; v_gene: TRBV5-6; abundance: .
CDR3aa: CATSREAGTGANVLTF; CDR3nt: TGTGCCACCAGCAGAGAAGCCGGGACTGGGGCCAACGTCCTGACTTTC; d_gene: .; j_gene: TRBJ2-6; v_gene: TRBV15; abundance: .
CDR3aa: CASSPPRQSPSTDTQYF; CDR3nt: TGTGCCAGCTCACCCCCACGTCAAAGTCCCAGCACAGATACGCAGTATTTT; d_gene: .; j_gene: TRBJ2-3; v_gene: TRBV18; abundance: .
CDR3aa: CASSRTGTFMNTEAFF; CDR3nt: TGTGCCAGCAGCCGGACAGGGACGTTTATGAACACTGAAGCTTTCTTT; d_gene: TRBD1; j_gene: TRBJ1-1; v_gene: TRBV13; abundance: .
CDR3aa: CASSSRRGVIETQYF; CDR3nt: TGTGCCAGCAGCTCCCGACGGGGGGTTATTGAGACCCAGTACTTC; d_gene: TRBD2; j_gene: TRBJ2-5; v_gene: TRBV27; abundance: .
CDR3aa: CAISPFQGGSPLHF; CDR3nt: TGTGCCATCAGCCCCTTCCAGGGGGGGTCACCCCTCCACTTT; d_gene: TRBD1; j_gene: TRBJ1-6; v_gene: TRBV10-3; abundance: .
CDR3aa: CASKVLAGPGEQFF; CDR3nt: TGTGCCAGCAAAGTACTAGCGGGACCTGGGGAGCAGTTCTTC; d_gene: TRBD2; j_gene: TRBJ2-1; v_gene: TRBV2; abundance: .
CDR3aa: CASSLDPDTDTQYF; CDR3nt: TGCGCCAGCAGCTTGGACCCGGACACAGATACGCAGTATTTT; d_gene: .; j_gene: TRBJ2-3; v_gene: TRBV5-1; abundance: once
CDR3aa: CASSGSRTDGVYEQYF; CDR3nt: TGTGCCAGTAGCGGCTCCAGAACGGACGGCGTCTACGAGCAGTACTTC; d_gene: .; j_gene: TRBJ2-7; v_gene: TRBV19; abundance: .
CDR3aa: CASSLTSGSGGDTQYF; CDR3nt: TGTGCCAGCAGCTTAACTAGCGGGAGTGGTGGAGATACGCAGTATTTT; d_gene: TRBD2; j_gene: TRBJ2-3; v_gene: TRBV7-3; abundance: .
CDR3aa: CASSLESGRASPSQFF; CDR3nt: TGTGCCAGCAGCTTAGAAAGCGGGAGGGCCTCCCCCTCGCAGTTCTTC; d_gene: TRBD2; j_gene: TRBJ2-1; v_gene: TRBV7-2; abundance: .
CDR3aa: CASSSKGKGATKGREKETQYF; CDR3nt: TGTGCCAGCAGCTCGAAGGGGAAAGGGGCTACCAAAGGGCGGGAAAAAGAGACCCAGTACTTC; d_gene: .; j_gene: TRBJ2-5; v_gene: TRBV7-8; abundance: .
CDR3aa: CASSRSGTGLAGVGEQFF; CDR3nt: TGTGCCAGCAGCCGTAGTGGGACAGGACTAGCGGGAGTTGGCGAGCAGTTCTTC; d_gene: TRBD2; j_gene: TRBJ2-1; v_gene: TRBV7-9; abundance: .
CDR3aa: CASSLVDPRWPFF; CDR3nt: TGTGCCAGCAGCTTAGTCGACCCCCGGTGGCCGTTCTTC; d_gene: .; j_gene: TRBJ2-1; v_gene: TRBV7-9; abundance: .
CDR3aa: CASSSPPGLAGAGANVLTF; CDR3nt: TGTGCCAGCAGCTCCCCACCCGGACTAGCGGGAGCTGGGGCCAACGTCCTGACTTTC; d_gene: TRBD2; j_gene: TRBJ2-6; v_gene: TRBV7-3; abundance: .
CDR3aa: CSALGTYEQYF; CDR3nt: TGCAGTGCTCTTGGAACCTACGAGCAGTACTTC; d_gene: .; j_gene: TRBJ2-7; v_gene: TRBV20-1; abundance: .
CDR3aa: CAWRGSGRTRETQYF; CDR3nt: TGTGCCTGGAGGGGGAGCGGGAGGACCAGGGAGACCCAGTACTTC; d_gene: TRBD2; j_gene: TRBJ2-5; v_gene: TRBV30; abundance: .
CDR3aa: CATLANAYEQYF; CDR3nt: TGTGCCACTCTGGCGAACGCCTACGAGCAGTACTTC; d_gene: .; j_gene: TRBJ2-7; v_gene: TRBV28; abundance: .
CDR3aa: CASSMAANTGELFF; CDR3nt: TGTGCCAGCAGTATGGCCGCGAACACCGGGGAGCTGTTTTTT; d_gene: .; j_gene: TRBJ2-2; v_gene: TRBV6-6; abundance: .
CDR3aa: CASSSPDRGSYGYTF; CDR3nt: TGCGCCAGCAGCTCCCCCGACAGGGGGAGCTATGGCTACACCTTC; d_gene: TRBD1; j_gene: TRBJ1-2; v_gene: TRBV5-1; abundance: .
CDR3aa: CASSYSKGPHEQYF; CDR3nt: TGTGCCAGCAGTTACTCGAAGGGCCCCCACGAGCAGTACTTC; d_gene: .; j_gene: TRBJ2-7; v_gene: TRBV6-5; abundance: .
CDR3aa: CSVMTGGAESSYEQYF; CDR3nt: TGCAGCGTTATGACAGGCGGAGCTGAGAGCTCCTACGAGCAGTACTTC; d_gene: .; j_gene: TRBJ2-7; v_gene: TRBV29-1; abundance: .
CDR3aa: CASSRGQGASQPQHF; CDR3nt: TGTGCCAGCAGCCGGGGACAGGGGGCGAGTCAGCCCCAGCATTTT; d_gene: TRBD1; j_gene: TRBJ1-5; v_gene: TRBV7-8; abundance: .
CDR3aa: CSPTSGRALGDNEQFF; CDR3nt: TGCAGCCCTACTAGCGGGAGGGCCCTCGGAGACAATGAGCAGTTCTTC; d_gene: TRBD2; j_gene: TRBJ2-1; v_gene: TRBV29-1; abundance: .